This TCR beta chain was obtained from a study of cytomegalovirus exposure and HLA in healthy donors. This clone was detected a few times. Its antigen is not known. The PCR used 60 Vbeta and 13 Jbeta primers. Assay: immunoSEQ multiplex PCR; the TCRdb copy retains only in-frame clones and omits some. The table has over 200,000 clones, about 74% seen once. Germline assignment: CDR1 MNHNY and CDR2 SVGAGI (reference sequence). V was cut by 7 bases and J by 4 bases, with 13 bases left in between. The CDR3 extends over 13 amino acids. Whole-study findings and limits: Later analysis identified a missense DCLRE1C variant that was linked to TCR beta V- and J-gene trimming. Cytomegalovirus association was listed for roughly 160 TCR beta chains. A later analysis linked around 15,000 TCR beta sequences to HLA alleles at 0.05 false discovery rate.

The V call is TRBV6-6, the J call TRBJ1-1, with D maybe TRBD1 (6 bases). The receptor's source is a woman in her thirties in good health and CMV-seronegative. Sequencing was done on a sample of PBMCs. The CDR3 loop is CASTQQGSTEAFF. As DNA, the CDR3 is TGTGCCAGCACCCAACAGGGATCCACTGAAGCTTTCTTT.